One sample yielded the 17 T cell receptor beta chains listed below, sequenced in a study of blood T cell repertoires in COVID-19. Assay used: immunoSEQ multiplex PCR; TCRdb lists only in-frame clones, some missing. The table lists under 200,000 clones, approximately 92% of them singletons. Material for sequencing was peripheral blood. The receptors derive from a man aged 45 to 65 with acute or convalescent COVID-19.

The V call is TRBV18, the J call TRBJ2-3; 7 bases map to TRBD1. Germline CDR1 is KGHSH and CDR2 is LQKENI. The CDR3 runs to 17 residues. V lost 1 base, J lost 0 bases, and 7 bases stayed unmatched. CDR3 nucleotide sequence: TGTGCCAGCTCACCACAGGGGGCAGGGATTAGCACAGATACGCAGTATTTT. This codes for CASSPQGAGISTDTQYF.

The chain combines TRBV11-2 with TRBJ2-7, with 8 bases matching TRBD2. The CDR3 has 17 residues. Germline values: CDR1 SGHAT, CDR2 FQNNGV. J was trimmed by 1 base and V by 1 base; bases with no gene match: 9. CDR3 region: CASSLGFGGRQSYEQYF. CDR3 nucleotides: TGTGCCAGCAGCTTAGGGTTTGGCGGGAGGCAGTCCTACGAGCAGTACTTC.

V and J are TRBV7-9 and TRBJ2-3, with 7 bases identical to TRBD1. V lost 5 bases, J lost 0 bases, and 5 bases stayed unmatched. This CDR3 has 15 amino acids. Germline V gene lookup returns CDR1 SEHNR and CDR2 FQNEAQ (reference sequence). The CDR3 loop reads CASSTRQGSTDTQYF. CDR3 DNA sequence: TGTGCCAGCAGCACCCGACAGGGTAGCACAGATACGCAGTATTTT.

The chain combines TRBV12-3 or TRBV12-4 with TRBJ2-3; no firm D call. The CDR3 spans 13 residues. The V and J ends lost 4 bases and 0 bases respectively, with 5 bases between them. The CDR3 loop reads CASSWASTDTQYF. The CDR3 DNA follows: TGTGCCAGCAGTTGGGCTAGCACAGATACGCAGTATTTT.

The genes are TRBV7-2 and TRBJ1-4; TRBD1 is a possible D gene (6 bases). With 5 bases removed from V and 10 bases from J, the gap between germline ends came to 17 bases. This CDR3 contains 14 residues. CDR1 is SGHTA and CDR2 is FQGNSA in the germline V gene. The CDR3 reads CASSRTGYGSKLFF. CDR3 bases: TGTGCCAGCAGCCGTACAGGGTACGGGTCAAAACTGTTTTTT.

This chain uses TRBV7-8 with TRBJ1-6; possible D gene TRBD1, 6 bases. CDR1 is SGHVS, CDR2 FQNEAQ, per germline. V lost 3 bases to trimming and J lost 5 bases, with 14 bases between them. The length of the CDR3 is 16 residues. The CDR3 nucleotides read TGTGCCAGCAGCTTTCAACCGGGACAAAATAATTCACCCCTCCACTTT. Amino acid sequence: CASSFQPGQNNSPLHF. Based on the CDR3 plus reference TRBV7-8 and TRBJ1-6, the full variable domain is GAGVSQSPRYKVAKRGQDVALRCDPISGHVSLFWYQQALGQGPEFLTYFQNEAQLDKSGLPSDRFFAERPEGSVSTLKIQRTQQEDSAVYLCASSFQPGQNNSPLHFGNGTRLTVT.

V gene TRBV3-1 (or the pseudogene TRBV3-2) combines with J gene TRBJ1-6, with D uncertain. Germline V gene sequence: CDR1 LGHDT, CDR2 YNNKEL (reference sequence). The CDR3 has 16 amino acids. Trimming left V 1 base short and J 9 bases short, with 16 bases between. The CDR3 DNA is TGTGCCAGCAGCCAAGTGGGCCAGAGCTTTGGTTCACCCCTCCACTTT. This gives the protein CASSQVGQSFGSPLHF.

The chain joins TRBV28 to TRBJ1-6; tentatively, D is TRBD1 (6 bases). Trimming left V 2 bases short and J 10 bases short, with 15 bases between. Germline V gene sequence: CDR1 MDHEN, CDR2 SYDVKM. This CDR3 is built from 15 residues. The CDR3 bases are TGTGCCAGCAGTTTAACGGGACAATCTATATCACCCCTCCACTTT. It is translated as CASSLTGQSISPLHF.

The rearrangement uses TRBV6-5 and TRBJ2-7; D gene uncertain. The V end lost 4 bases, the J end lost 2 bases, and 9 bases lay between the germline ends. CDR1 and CDR2 (germline): MNHEY, SVGAGI. The CDR3 runs 13 residues. Written as DNA, the CDR3 is TGTGCCAGCAGTTTCGCCCGAGCCTACGAGCAGTACGTC. This codes for CASSFARAYEQYV.

This chain joins TRBV9 and TRBJ1-4; TRBD1 aligns across 10 bases. J lost 7 bases, V lost 1 base, and 4 bases had no gene match. This CDR3 spans 15 amino acids. The germline CDR1 and CDR2 sequences are SGDLS and YYNGEE. Here the CDR3 reads CASSVNGQGVEKLFF. CDR3 nucleotides: TGTGCCAGCAGCGTAAACGGACAGGGGGTTGAAAAACTGTTTTTT.

The V call is TRBV18, the J call TRBJ1-5; possibly TRBD1 for D (5 bases). CDR3 size: 16 residues. Germline values: CDR1 KGHSH, CDR2 LQKENI. V gave up 3 bases and J gave up 0 bases, with 12 bases separating them. The chain's CDR3 is CASSPSGGNSNQPQHF. The DNA of the CDR3 is TGTGCCAGCTCACCCTCGGGGGGAAATAGCAATCAGCCCCAGCATTTT. Complete variable domain (other parts from reference TRBV18 and TRBJ1-5): NAGVMQNPRHLVRRRGQEARLRCSPMKGHSHVYWYRQLPEEGLKFMVYLQKENIIDESGMPKERFSAEFPKEGPSILRIQQVVRGDSAAYFCASSPSGGNSNQPQHFGDGTRLSIL.

The chain links TRBV27 to TRBJ2-7; 7 nucleotides agree with TRBD1. In germline, CDR1 is MNHEY, CDR2 SMNVEV (reference sequence). The CDR3 extends over 14 amino acids. V dropped 6 bases and J dropped 2; count of bases not matched to a gene: 7. The CDR3 loop reads CASRSDREPYEQYV. For the CDR3, the DNA is TGTGCCAGCAGATCAGACAGGGAGCCCTACGAGCAGTACGTC.

This clone was observed a single time. The V gene is TRBV10-3, the J gene TRBJ1-5; D gene ambiguous. The CDR3 is 13 residues long. Trimming took 0 bases from V and 6 from J, leaving 6 bases between them. Germline V lookup: CDR1 ENHRY, CDR2 SYGVKD. CDR3: CAISESVGQPQHF. CDR3 in DNA: TGTGCCATCAGTGAGTCGGTCGGTCAGCCCCAGCATTTT.

This clone was detected only a few times. The chain has TRBV4-3 and TRBJ1-2, with D tentatively TRBD1 (6 bases). The CDR3 loop spans 16 amino acids. Germline assignment: CDR1 LGHNA and CDR2 YSLEER. V lost 0 bases and J 1 base, leaving 12 bases between the germline ends. This CDR3 is CASSQEAGANNYGYTF. CDR3 bases: TGCGCCAGCAGCCAAGAGGCAGGGGCCAATAACTATGGCTACACCTTC.

V usage is TRBV5-8 and J usage is TRBJ2-1; 10 nucleotides match TRBD2. Trimming removed 3 bases from V and 8 bases from J; junction bases left unmatched: 5. Germline CDR1 reads SGHTS; CDR2 reads YDEGEE. CDR3 length: 14 residues. The CDR3 here is CASSSGLAVDEQFF. DNA for the CDR3: TGTGCCAGCAGCTCTGGACTAGCGGTTGATGAGCAGTTCTTC. The full variable domain, its missing parts supplied by reference TRBV5-8 and TRBJ2-1, is EAGVTQSPTHLIKTRGQQATLRCSPISGHTSVYWYQQALGLGLQFLLWYDEGEERNRGNFPPRFSGRQFPNYSSELNVNALELEDSALYLCASSSGLAVDEQFFGPGTRLTVL.

The V gene is TRBV10-3, the J gene TRBJ2-7, with a weak D call TRBD1 (5 bases). The V end lost 4 bases, the J end lost 2 bases, and 9 bases lay between the germline ends. Germline V gene sequence: CDR1 ENHRY, CDR2 SYGVKD. The CDR3 covers 13 residues. The CDR3 is CAISALGAYEQYF. CDR3 in DNA: TGTGCCATCAGTGCTTTAGGGGCCTACGAGCAGTACTTC.

The chain is built from TRBV9 and TRBJ2-3, with D tentatively TRBD2 (7 bases). CDR1 and CDR2 from the germline V gene are SGDLS and YYNGEE. The V end was cut by 0 bases, the J end by 2 bases, with 13 bases between. This CDR3 comprises 16 residues. This chain's CDR3 is CASSVAVGGPTDTQYF. CDR3 DNA: TGTGCCAGCAGCGTAGCGGTGGGGGGGCCCACAGATACGCAGTATTTT.